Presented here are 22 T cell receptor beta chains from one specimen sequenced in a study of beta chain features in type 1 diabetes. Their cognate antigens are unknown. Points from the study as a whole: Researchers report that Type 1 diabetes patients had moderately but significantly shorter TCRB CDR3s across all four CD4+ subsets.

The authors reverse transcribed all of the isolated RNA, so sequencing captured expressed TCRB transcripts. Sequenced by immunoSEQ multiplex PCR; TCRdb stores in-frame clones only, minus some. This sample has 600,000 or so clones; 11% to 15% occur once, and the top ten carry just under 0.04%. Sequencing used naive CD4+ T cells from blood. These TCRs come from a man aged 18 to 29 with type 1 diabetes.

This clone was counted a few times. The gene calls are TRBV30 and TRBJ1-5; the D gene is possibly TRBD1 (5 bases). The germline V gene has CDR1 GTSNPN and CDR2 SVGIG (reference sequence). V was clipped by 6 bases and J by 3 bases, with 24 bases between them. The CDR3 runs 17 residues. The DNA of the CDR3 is TGTGCCTGTAGTCTAACCCAGGGTTTCAATACCAATCAGCCCCAGCATTTT. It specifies CACSLTQGFNTNQPQHF.

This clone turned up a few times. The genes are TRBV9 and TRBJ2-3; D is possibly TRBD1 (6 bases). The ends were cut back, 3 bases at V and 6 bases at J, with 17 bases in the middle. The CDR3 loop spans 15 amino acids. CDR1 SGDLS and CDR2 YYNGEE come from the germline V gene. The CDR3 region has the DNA TGTGCCAGCAGCGGACCCCAGGGGATCCGCGATACGCAGTATTTT. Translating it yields CASSGPQGIRDTQYF.

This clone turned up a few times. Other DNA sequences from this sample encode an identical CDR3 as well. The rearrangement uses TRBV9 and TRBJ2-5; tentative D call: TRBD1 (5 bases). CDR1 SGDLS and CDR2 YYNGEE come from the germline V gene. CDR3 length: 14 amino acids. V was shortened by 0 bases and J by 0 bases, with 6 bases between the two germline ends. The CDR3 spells CASSVGTYQETQYF. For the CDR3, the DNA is TGTGCCAGCAGCGTAGGGACATACCAAGAGACCCAGTACTTC. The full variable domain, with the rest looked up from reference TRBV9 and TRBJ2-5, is DSGVTQTPKHLITATGQRVTLRCSPRSGDLSVYWYQQSLDQGLQFLIQYYNGEERAKGNILERFSAQQFPDLHSELNLSSLELGDSALYFCASSVGTYQETQYFGPGTRLLVL.

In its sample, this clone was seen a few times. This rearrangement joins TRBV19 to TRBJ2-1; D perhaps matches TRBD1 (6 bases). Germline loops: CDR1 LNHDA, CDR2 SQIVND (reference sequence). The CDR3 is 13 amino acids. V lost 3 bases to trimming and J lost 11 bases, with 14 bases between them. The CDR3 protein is CASSMVFRGKQFF. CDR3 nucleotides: TGTGCCAGTAGTATGGTTTTCAGGGGCAAGCAGTTCTTC.

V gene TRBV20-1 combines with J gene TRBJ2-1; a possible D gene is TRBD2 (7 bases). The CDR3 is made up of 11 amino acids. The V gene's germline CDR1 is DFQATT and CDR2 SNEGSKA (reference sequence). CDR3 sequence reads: CTVGGANEQFF. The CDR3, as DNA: TGCACCGTAGGGGGGGCAAATGAGCAGTTCTTC.

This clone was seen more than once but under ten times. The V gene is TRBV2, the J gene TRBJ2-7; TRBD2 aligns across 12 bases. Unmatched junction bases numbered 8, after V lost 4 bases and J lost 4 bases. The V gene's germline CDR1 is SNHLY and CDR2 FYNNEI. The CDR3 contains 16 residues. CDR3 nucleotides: TGTGCCAGCAGTGCACGGAGACTAGCGGGAGAATACGAGCAGTACTTC. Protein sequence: CASSARRLAGEYEQYF.

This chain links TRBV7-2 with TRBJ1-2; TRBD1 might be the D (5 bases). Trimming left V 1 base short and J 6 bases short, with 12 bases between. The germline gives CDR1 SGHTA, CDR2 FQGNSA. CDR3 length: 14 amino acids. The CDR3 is CASSLEAGNDGYTF. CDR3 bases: TGTGCCAGCAGCTTAGAGGCAGGGAATGATGGCTACACCTTC.

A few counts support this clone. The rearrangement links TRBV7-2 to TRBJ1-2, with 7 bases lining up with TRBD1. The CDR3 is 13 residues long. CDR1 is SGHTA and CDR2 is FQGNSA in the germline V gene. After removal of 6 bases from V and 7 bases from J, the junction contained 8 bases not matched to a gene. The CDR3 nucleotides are TGTGCCAGCAGTCCCGACAGGGTGGGTGGCTACACCTTC. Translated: CASSPDRVGGYTF.

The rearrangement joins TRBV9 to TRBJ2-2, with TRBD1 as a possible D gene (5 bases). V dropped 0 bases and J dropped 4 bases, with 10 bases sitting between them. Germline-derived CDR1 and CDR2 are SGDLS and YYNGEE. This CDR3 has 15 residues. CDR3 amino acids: CASSVGQGSTGELFF. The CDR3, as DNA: TGTGCCAGCAGCGTAGGGCAGGGTAGCACCGGGGAGCTGTTTTTT. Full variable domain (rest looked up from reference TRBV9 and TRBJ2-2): DSGVTQTPKHLITATGQRVTLRCSPRSGDLSVYWYQQSLDQGLQFLIQYYNGEERAKGNILERFSAQQFPDLHSELNLSSLELGDSALYFCASSVGQGSTGELFFGEGSRLTVL.

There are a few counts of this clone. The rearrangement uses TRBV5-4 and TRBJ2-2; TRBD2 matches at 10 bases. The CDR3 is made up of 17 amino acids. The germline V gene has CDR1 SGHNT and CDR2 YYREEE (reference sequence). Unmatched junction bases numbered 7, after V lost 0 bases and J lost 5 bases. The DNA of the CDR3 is TGTGCCAGCAGCTTGGTGGCTAGCGGGAGTGGAACCGGGGAGCTGTTTTTT. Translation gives CASSLVASGSGTGELFF.

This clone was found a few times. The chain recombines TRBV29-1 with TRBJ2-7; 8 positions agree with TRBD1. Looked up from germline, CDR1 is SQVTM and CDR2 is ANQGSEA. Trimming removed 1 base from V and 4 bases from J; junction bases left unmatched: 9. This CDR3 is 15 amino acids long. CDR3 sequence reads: CSVEVNARGPYEQYF. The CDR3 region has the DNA TGCAGCGTTGAAGTTAACGCCAGGGGGCCGTACGAGCAGTACTTC.

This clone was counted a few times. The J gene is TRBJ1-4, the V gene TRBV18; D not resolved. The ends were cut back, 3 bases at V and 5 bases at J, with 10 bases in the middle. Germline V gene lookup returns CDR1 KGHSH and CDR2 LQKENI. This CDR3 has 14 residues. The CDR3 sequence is CASSPGRINEKLFF. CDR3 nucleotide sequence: TGTGCCAGCTCACCTGGGCGGATAAATGAAAAACTGTTTTTT.

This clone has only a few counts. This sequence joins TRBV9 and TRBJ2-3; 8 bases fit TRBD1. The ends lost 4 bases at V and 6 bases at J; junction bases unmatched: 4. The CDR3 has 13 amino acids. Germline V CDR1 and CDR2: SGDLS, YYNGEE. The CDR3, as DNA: TGTGCCAGCAGCCTACGGGACAGGGATACGCAGTATTTT. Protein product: CASSLRDRDTQYF.

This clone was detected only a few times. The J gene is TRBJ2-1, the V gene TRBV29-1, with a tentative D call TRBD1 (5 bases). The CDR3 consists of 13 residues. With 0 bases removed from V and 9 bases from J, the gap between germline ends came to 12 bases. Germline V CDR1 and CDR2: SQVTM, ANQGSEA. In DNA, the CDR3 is TGCAGCGTTGAAGATCAGGGCAACACTGAGCAGTTCTTC. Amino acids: CSVEDQGNTEQFF.

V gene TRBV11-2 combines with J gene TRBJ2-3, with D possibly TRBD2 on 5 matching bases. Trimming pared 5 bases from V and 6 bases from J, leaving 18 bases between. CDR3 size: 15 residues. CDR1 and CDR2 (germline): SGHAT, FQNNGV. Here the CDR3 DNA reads TGTGCCAGCAGCCCCACTAGTTCCCTCGGGGATACGCAGTATTTT. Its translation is CASSPTSSLGDTQYF.

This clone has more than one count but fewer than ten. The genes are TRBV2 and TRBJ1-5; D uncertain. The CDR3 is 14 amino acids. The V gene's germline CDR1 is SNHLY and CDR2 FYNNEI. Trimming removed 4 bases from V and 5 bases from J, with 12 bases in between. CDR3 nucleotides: TGTGCCAGCAGTGGTACAGCTATGGATCAGCCCCAGCATTTT. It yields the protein CASSGTAMDQPQHF.

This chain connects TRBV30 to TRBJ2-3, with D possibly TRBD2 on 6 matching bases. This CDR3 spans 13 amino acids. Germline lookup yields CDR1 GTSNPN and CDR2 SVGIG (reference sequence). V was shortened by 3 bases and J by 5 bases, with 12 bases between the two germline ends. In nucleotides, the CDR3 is TGTGCCTGGAGCGCATACGGGGGAGATACGCAGTATTTT. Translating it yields CAWSAYGGDTQYF.

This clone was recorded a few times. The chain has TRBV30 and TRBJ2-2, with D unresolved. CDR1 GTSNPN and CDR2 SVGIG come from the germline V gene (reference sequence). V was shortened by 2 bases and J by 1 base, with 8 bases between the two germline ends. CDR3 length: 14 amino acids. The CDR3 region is CAWSILGNTGELFF. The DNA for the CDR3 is TGTGCCTGGAGTATTCTCGGGAACACCGGGGAGCTGTTTTTT.

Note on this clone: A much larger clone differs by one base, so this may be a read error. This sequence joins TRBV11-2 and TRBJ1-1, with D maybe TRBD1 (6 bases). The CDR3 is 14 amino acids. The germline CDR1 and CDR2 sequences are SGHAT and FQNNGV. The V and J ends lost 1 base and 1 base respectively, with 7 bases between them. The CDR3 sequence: CASSLGTENTEAFF. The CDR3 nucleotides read TGTGCCAGCAGCTTAGGGACAGAGAACACTGAAGCTTTCTTT.

The CDR3 region has the DNA TGTGCCTGGAGGGGCCTCCGGGTCGGCGGGGAGCTGTTTTTT. This codes for CAWRGLRVGGELFF. This chain joins TRBV30 and TRBJ2-2; D is unresolved. V lost 3 bases and J 7 bases, leaving 15 bases between the germline ends. In germline, CDR1 is GTSNPN, CDR2 SVGIG (reference sequence). CDR3 length: 14 amino acids.

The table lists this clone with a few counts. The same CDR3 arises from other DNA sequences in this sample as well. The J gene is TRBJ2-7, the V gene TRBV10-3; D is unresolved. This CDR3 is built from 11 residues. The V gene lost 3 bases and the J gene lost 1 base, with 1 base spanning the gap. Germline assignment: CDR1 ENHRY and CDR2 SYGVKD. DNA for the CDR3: TGTGCCATCAGTGATTCCTACGAGCAGTACTTC. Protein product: CAISDSYEQYF.

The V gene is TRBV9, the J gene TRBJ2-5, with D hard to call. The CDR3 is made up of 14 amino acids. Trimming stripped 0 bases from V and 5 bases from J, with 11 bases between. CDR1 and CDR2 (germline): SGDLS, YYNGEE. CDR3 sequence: CASSVEIWGETQYF. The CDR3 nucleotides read TGTGCCAGCAGCGTAGAGATCTGGGGTGAGACCCAGTACTTC.